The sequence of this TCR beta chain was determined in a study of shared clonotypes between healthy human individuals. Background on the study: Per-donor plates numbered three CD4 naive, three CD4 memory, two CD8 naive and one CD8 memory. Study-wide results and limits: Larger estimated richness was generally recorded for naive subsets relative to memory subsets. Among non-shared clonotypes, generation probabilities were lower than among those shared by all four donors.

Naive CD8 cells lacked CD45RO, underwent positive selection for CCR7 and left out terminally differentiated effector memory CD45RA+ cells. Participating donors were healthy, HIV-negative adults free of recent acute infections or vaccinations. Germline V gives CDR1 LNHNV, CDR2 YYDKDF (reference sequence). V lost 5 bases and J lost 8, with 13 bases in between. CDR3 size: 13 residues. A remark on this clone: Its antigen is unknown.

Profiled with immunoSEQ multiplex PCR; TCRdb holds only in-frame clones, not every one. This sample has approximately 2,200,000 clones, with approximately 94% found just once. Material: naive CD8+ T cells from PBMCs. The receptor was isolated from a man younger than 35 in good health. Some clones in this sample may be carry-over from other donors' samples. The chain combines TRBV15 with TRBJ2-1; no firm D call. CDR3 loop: CATSETSQHEQFF. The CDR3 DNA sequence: TGTGCCACCAGCGAAACCAGCCAGCATGAGCAGTTCTTC. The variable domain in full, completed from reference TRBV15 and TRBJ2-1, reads DAMVIQNPRYQVTQFGKPVTLSCSQTLNHNVMYWYQQKSSQAPKLLFHYYDKDFNNEADTPDNFQSRRPNTSFCFLDIRSPGLGDTAMYLCATSETSQHEQFFGPGTRLTVL.